A selection of T cell receptor beta chains follows, all from one sample in a study of blood T cell repertoires in COVID-19. Profiled with immunoSEQ multiplex PCR; TCRdb holds only in-frame clones, not every one. The table has approximately 100,000 clones, around 82% seen once. The source material was peripheral blood. These receptors came from a human donor in a cohort sampled during active COVID-19. CDR3s include the opening cysteine and the closing phenylalanine or tryptophan. The D gene is left open where the match is weak. Not every row has a clone size; where given, it reads once, few, many or a size class.

v_gene	abundance	j_gene	d_gene	CDR3aa	CDR3nt
TRBV13	-	TRBJ2-4	-	CASRQQGAKNIQYF	TGTGCCAGCCGACAACAGGGAGCCAAAAACATTCAGTACTTC
TRBV11-2	-	TRBJ2-6	TRBD2	CASSSFKTPGGGVLTF	TGTGCCAGCAGCTCCTTTAAAACCCCGGGGGGGGGTGTCCTGACTTTC
TRBV6-2/TRBV6-3	-	TRBJ2-3	TRBD2	CASSTRTSGGAADTQYF	TGTGCCAGCAGTACGAGGACTAGCGGGGGGGCCGCGGATACGCAGTATTTT
TRBV4-1	-	TRBJ2-5	-	CASSHPSQETQYF	TGCGCCAGCAGCCACCCGAGCCAAGAGACCCAGTACTTC
TRBV30	-	TRBJ1-2	TRBD1	CAWRGTGVSYGYTF	TGTGCCTGGAGGGGGACAGGGGTATCCTATGGCTACACCTTC
TRBV6-2/TRBV6-3	-	TRBJ2-2	TRBD2	CASSWAGLAGLELFF	TGTGCCAGCAGTTGGGCCGGACTAGCGGGCCTGGAGCTGTTTTTT
TRBV7-3	once	TRBJ1-1	TRBD1	CASSLTNRGGAFF	TGTGCCAGCAGCTTAACAAACAGGGGGGGAGCTTTCTTT
TRBV7-2	-	TRBJ1-2	-	CASSPNRVNGYTF	TGTGCCAGCAGCCCAAACAGGGTTAATGGCTACACCTTC
TRBV18	-	TRBJ1-1	TRBD1	CASSSWTGLNTEAFF	TGTGCCAGCTCATCCTGGACAGGCCTGAACACTGAAGCTTTCTTT
TRBV7-2	once	TRBJ1-3	TRBD1	CASSLAGTGLGNTIYF	TGTGCCAGCAGCTTAGCGGGGACAGGGTTGGGAAACACCATATATTTT
TRBV11-2	-	TRBJ2-7	-	CASSLVVRVEQYF	TGTGCCAGCAGCTTAGTAGTCCGGGTTGAGCAGTACTTC
TRBV7-8	-	TRBJ1-5	TRBD1	CATSTSGQGRGQPQHF	TGTGCCACATCAACCTCCGGACAGGGAAGAGGACAGCCCCAGCATTTT
TRBV5-1	-	TRBJ2-3	TRBD2	CASGLAGSTDTQYF	TGCGCCAGCGGTCTAGCGGGAAGCACAGATACGCAGTATTTT
TRBV9	-	TRBJ2-2	-	CASSVVGGSTGELFF	TGTGCCAGCAGCGTAGTTGGGGGGAGCACCGGGGAGCTGTTTTTT
TRBV4-1	-	TRBJ1-1	-	CASSQDLDSRPEFDTEAFF	TGCGCCAGCAGCCAAGATTTGGACAGCCGTCCCGAGTTTGACACTGAAGCTTTCTTT
TRBV28	-	TRBJ2-1	TRBD2	CASRLALRYNEQFF	TGTGCCAGTAGACTAGCGCTAAGGTACAATGAGCAGTTCTTC
TRBV7-9	-	TRBJ2-5	-	CASSEGGETQYF	TGTGCCAGCAGCGAGGGTGGGGAGACCCAGTACTTC
TRBV9	-	TRBJ2-7	TRBD1	CASSVASRGSGEQYF	TGTGCCAGCAGCGTAGCGTCCAGGGGGTCTGGGGAGCAGTACTTC
TRBV7-2	-	TRBJ2-1	-	CASSLAGAVEQFF	TGTGCCAGCAGCTTAGCGGGAGCTGTTGAGCAGTTCTTC
TRBV12-3/TRBV12-4	-	TRBJ1-1	-	CASRLAGVVAFF	TGTGCCAGCAGACTTGCGGGGGTGGTAGCTTTCTTT
TRBV14	-	TRBJ2-2	TRBD1	CASSPRTGNTGELFF	TGTGCCAGCAGCCCCCGGACAGGAAACACCGGGGAGCTGTTTTTT
TRBV28	-	TRBJ2-7	TRBD2	CASSHIRASGFSYEQYF	TGTGCCAGCAGCCACATTAGGGCTAGCGGTTTTTCCTACGAGCAGTACTTC
TRBV29-1	-	TRBJ2-2	-	CSVGQGNTGELFF	TGCAGCGTTGGGCAGGGGAACACCGGGGAGCTGTTTTTT
TRBV7-2	-	TRBJ2-1	TRBD2	CASSLTATSGGRSGEQFF	TGTGCCAGCAGCCTTACCGCGACTAGCGGCGGTCGGTCAGGTGAGCAGTTCTTC
TRBV19	once	TRBJ1-2	-	CASSTTGTPNYGYTF	TGTGCCAGTAGTACTACAGGGACCCCCAACTATGGCTACACCTTC
TRBV4-2	-	TRBJ2-7	-	CASSQAQKRWSSYEQYF	TGTGCCAGCAGCCAGGCCCAGAAGCGGTGGAGCTCCTACGAGCAGTACTTC
TRBV7-3	once	TRBJ2-1	TRBD1	CASSPRQGISYNEQFF	TGTGCCAGCAGCCCGCGACAGGGGATCTCCTACAATGAGCAGTTCTTC